These T cell receptor beta chains were read from a single sample in a study of human T cells and chemical hapten exposure. One entry per CDR3 protein results from TCRdb running MiXCR on the RACE reads. Of 100,000 to 150,000 distinct CDR3 sequences detected, more than 7.5% appear once; the ten largest clones hold around 1.9%. Sequences were obtained from whole blood. Every receptor here comes from a male donor in good health. Some clones in this sample may be carry-over from other donors' samples. The CDR3 runs from the conserved cysteine through the conserved F or W. The order of the fields is V gene, J gene, clone size, D gene, CDR3 DNA, CDR3 protein. D genes are given only for firm matches. Only part of the rows carry a size: once, few, many, or a class if the clone is expanded.

TRBV12-3/TRBV12-4	TRBJ2-7	few	.	TGTGCCAGCAGCTGGCGGGGAGGCGAGCAGTACTTC	CASSWRGGEQYF
TRBV6-5	TRBJ2-6	few	TRBD2	TGTGCCAGCAGTTACTTCACTAGCGGGAGCTCTGGGGCCAACGTCCTGACTTTC	CASSYFTSGSSGANVLTF
TRBV5-8	TRBJ1-5	few	.	TGTGCCAGCAGCTTGGGAGCAACCCTCGATAGCAATCAGCCCCAGCATTTT	CASSLGATLDSNQPQHF
TRBV20-1	TRBJ2-3	.	.	TGCAGTGCTAGACGACGCGGGGGCGCGGAAGATACGCAGTATTTT	CSARRRGGAEDTQYF
TRBV7-8	TRBJ2-7	few	.	TGTGCCAGCAGTTCGGACAGCGTTTACGAGCAGTACTTC	CASSSDSVYEQYF
TRBV7-9	TRBJ1-1	.	.	TGTGCCAGCAGCCGAAATGTAGGGGGTTACACTGAAGCTTTCTTT	CASSRNVGGYTEAFF
TRBV19	TRBJ2-7	few	TRBD2	TGTGCCAGTAAAGCACTAGCGGGAGGCTCTCCTACCGAGCAGTACTTC	CASKALAGGSPTEQYF
TRBV3-1	TRBJ1-5	.	TRBD1	TGTGCCAGCAGCCAAGACGCAGGGGGTAATCAGCCCCAGCATTTT	CASSQDAGGNQPQHF
TRBV11-2	TRBJ1-2	.	TRBD1	TGTGCCAGCAGCCGGACAGGGAGGGCTGACTATGGCTACACCTTC	CASSRTGRADYGYTF
TRBV7-7	TRBJ2-2	many	.	TGTGCCAGCAGCTTAGGAGGCTCCGGGGAGCTGTTTTTT	CASSLGGSGELFF
TRBV4-2	TRBJ1-2	few	.	TGTGCCAGCAGCCAAATTCCCAGGGACGGCGACAACTATGGCTACACCTTC	CASSQIPRDGDNYGYTF
TRBV27	TRBJ2-1	.	.	TGTGCCAGCAGTTCTCCTCAGGGTGGCAATGAGCAGTTCTTC	CASSSPQGGNEQFF
TRBV19	TRBJ2-1	.	.	TGTGCCAGTAGTATGGGGGGGGCGGGCAATGAGCAGTTCTTC	CASSMGGAGNEQFF
TRBV29-1	TRBJ2-3	.	TRBD1	TGCAGCGTTGATTATAGACAGGGTCGCACAGATACGCAGTATTTT	CSVDYRQGRTDTQYF
TRBV4-2	TRBJ1-1	.	.	TGTGCCAGCAGCCAGATGGGGCCGGGGGGCGAGAACACTGAAGCTTTCTTT	CASSQMGPGGENTEAFF
TRBV2	TRBJ1-5	many	TRBD1	TGTGCCAGCACCGAGCGAGGACAGGGGCCCCCCAATCAGCCCCAGCATTTT	CASTERGQGPPNQPQHF
TRBV5-6	TRBJ1-1	.	TRBD1	TGTGCCAGCAGCTTGGCGGGACAGGCCTTAATGAACACTGAAGCTTTCTTT	CASSLAGQALMNTEAFF
TRBV7-9	TRBJ1-1	many	TRBD1	TGTGCCAGCAGCTTAGACAGGGGGACTGAAGCTTTCTTT	CASSLDRGTEAFF
TRBV7-9	TRBJ2-1	many	TRBD1	TGTGCCAGCAGCCTTTTAACCGGGACAGGCCTCAATGAGCAGTTCTTC	CASSLLTGTGLNEQFF
TRBV20-1	TRBJ2-1	.	.	TGCAGTGCTGCGGGACATGACAATGAGCAGTTCTTC	CSAAGHDNEQFF
TRBV7-3	TRBJ1-1	few	TRBD1	TGTGCCAGCAGCCCCAACAGGGGGACTGAAGCTTTCTTT	CASSPNRGTEAFF
TRBV6-5	TRBJ1-2	many	TRBD1	TGTGCCAGCAGTCCCGCTCCAGGGGGCGGGTATGGCTACACCTTC	CASSPAPGGGYGYTF
TRBV29-1	TRBJ1-2	many	.	TGCAGCGCTACAGAGGCCCCGGGGAAGGGGCCTAACTATGGCTACACCTTC	CSATEAPGKGPNYGYTF
TRBV7-3	TRBJ2-7	.	TRBD1	TGTGCCAGCAGCTCCTTACCGGGACAGGGACACGAGCAGTACTTC	CASSSLPGQGHEQYF
TRBV5-4	TRBJ2-3	.	TRBD2	TGTGCCAGCAGCTCCCCACTAGCGGGGCTCACAGATACGCAGTATTTT	CASSSPLAGLTDTQYF
TRBV19	TRBJ2-2	.	TRBD2	TGTGCCAGTAACGGCCTAGCGGGAGCGAGCGGGGAGCTGTTTTTT	CASNGLAGASGELFF
TRBV29-1	TRBJ2-4	few	TRBD2	TGCAGCGTTGAAGGTGGGACTAGCGGGAGGTATGCCAAAAACATTCAGTACTTC	CSVEGGTSGRYAKNIQYF
TRBV12-5	TRBJ2-3	many	.	TGTGCTAGTGGTTTGGTACTCCGACAGAGCACAGATACGCAGTATTTT	CASGLVLRQSTDTQYF
TRBV12-3/TRBV12-4	TRBJ1-1	.	.	TGTGCCAGCAGTTCCCCCAACAGGGTTAACACTGAAGCTTTCTTT	CASSSPNRVNTEAFF
TRBV14	TRBJ1-2	.	TRBD1	TGTGCCAGCAGCCAAGAAGGACAGGGGGGAGGAAACTATGGCTACACCTTC	CASSQEGQGGGNYGYTF
TRBV12-3/TRBV12-4	TRBJ1-2	.	.	TGTGCCAGCAAAACCCCGCAGGATAACTATGGCTACACCTTC	CASKTPQDNYGYTF
TRBV10-3	TRBJ2-1	few	TRBD2	TGTGCCATCGCGGGGGAGAGGGATGAGCAGTTCTTC	CAIAGERDEQFF
TRBV5-5	TRBJ2-1	many	.	TGTGCCAGCAGCTTGGCCGGGGTCGATGAGCAGTTCTTC	CASSLAGVDEQFF
TRBV9	TRBJ1-1	.	TRBD1	TGTGCCAGCAGCCGACAGGGAGGGTTGAAAATGACTGAAGCTTTCTTT	CASSRQGGLKMTEAFF
TRBV4-2	TRBJ1-2	many	.	TGTGCCAGCAGCCAGGAACGGAGCGGCGTCTATGGCTACACCTTC	CASSQERSGVYGYTF
TRBV20-1	TRBJ1-4	many	.	TGCAGTGCTAGAGGACCGGGGGAAAAACTGTTTTTT	CSARGPGEKLFF
TRBV6-5	TRBJ2-7	.	.	TGTGCCAGCAAGGGACAATCGTCCTACGAGCAGTACTTC	CASKGQSSYEQYF
TRBV14	TRBJ1-5	.	.	TGTGCCAGCAGCCAAGAACAGGGAGGCAATCAGCCCCAGCATTTT	CASSQEQGGNQPQHF
TRBV7-9	TRBJ1-5	many	.	TGTGCCAGCAGCTTATCCGGGGCTCAGCCCCAGCATTTT	CASSLSGAQPQHF
TRBV29-1	TRBJ1-1	.	.	TGCAGCGTTGAATCCCCTGGCCGGGGGCCTAAGGGTACTGAAGCTTTCTTT	CSVESPGRGPKGTEAFF
TRBV6-6	TRBJ2-5	few	.	TGTGCCAGCAGTATTGGCGGGGTCCAAGAGACCCAGTACTTC	CASSIGGVQETQYF
TRBV7-2	TRBJ2-1	few	.	TGTGCCAGCAGCCCTTCGACAGGAAACAATGAGCAGTTCTTC	CASSPSTGNNEQFF
TRBV6-5	TRBJ1-1	.	TRBD1	TGTGCCAGCAGACCGTCGGGACAGGGGTCGGGGGAAGCTTTCTTT	CASRPSGQGSGEAFF
TRBV12-3/TRBV12-4	TRBJ2-7	.	.	TGTGCCAGCAGACCCCCAGCGGGTGCGAGCTCCTACGAGCAGTACTTC	CASRPPAGASSYEQYF
TRBV6-6	TRBJ2-2	few	.	TGTGCCAGCAGGGAAGAGGACACCGGGGAGCTGTTTTTT	CASREEDTGELFF
TRBV29-1	TRBJ1-2	many	.	TGCAGCGCTGAATACAGTGACTATGGCTACACCTTC	CSAEYSDYGYTF
TRBV12-5	TRBJ2-1	many	TRBD2	TGTGCTAGTGGCTTTAGCGGGACCGTCTACAATGAGCAGTTCTTC	CASGFSGTVYNEQFF
TRBV7-9	TRBJ1-2	many	TRBD1	TGTGCCAGCAGCTTGACAGGGGGCGGCTATGGCTACACCTTC	CASSLTGGGYGYTF
TRBV6-5	TRBJ1-1	.	.	TGTGCCAGCAGACAACAGGGTCTTCTAAACACTGAAGCTTTCTTT	CASRQQGLLNTEAFF
TRBV3-1	TRBJ2-7	.	TRBD2	TGTGCCAGCAGCCGTGGACTAGAGGTTGACGAGCAGTACTTC	CASSRGLEVDEQYF
TRBV4-2	TRBJ1-2	few	.	TGTGCCAGCAGCCAAGATCCAGACAATAACTATGGCTACACCTTC	CASSQDPDNNYGYTF
TRBV12-3/TRBV12-4	TRBJ2-5	few	TRBD2	TGTGCCAGCAGTATTAGCGGGAGGGCCGGAGAGACCCAGTACTTC	CASSISGRAGETQYF
TRBV5-1	TRBJ2-3	many	.	TGCGCCAGCAGCTTGGATGGGACTAGCACAGATACGCAGTATTTT	CASSLDGTSTDTQYF
TRBV30	TRBJ1-2	.	TRBD1	TGTGCCTGGGAGGGACAGCCGTATGGCTACACCTTC	CAWEGQPYGYTF
TRBV25-1	TRBJ1-1	.	.	TGTGCCACCACAGGAACCCGAAACCCTATGAACACTGAAGCTTTCTTT	CATTGTRNPMNTEAFF
TRBV7-9	TRBJ2-1	few	TRBD2	TGTGCCAGCAGCTCCAGAGCGGGGGGGTCCTACAATGAGCAGTTCTTC	CASSSRAGGSYNEQFF